These 10 T cell receptor beta chains were all obtained from the same sample, sequenced in a study of T cells in Graves' hyperthyroidism and ophthalmopathy. Amplification yielded TCR beta CDR3 regions, with RNA transcripts as the source. First-round RT-PCR of the TCR CDR3 relied on the HTBI primer set. TCRdb re-called the multiplex PCR reads with MiXCR, one entry per CDR3 protein. The sample gives 400,000 to 500,000 distinct CDR3 sequences, approximately 15% of which show up once; about 13% is in the top ten. Sequencing was performed on blood. The receptors come from a man younger than 35 with Graves' ophthalmopathy.

The chain joins TRBV20-1 to TRBJ1-5; no definite D call. V lost 5 bases and J lost 5, with 13 bases in between. Germline V gene lookup returns CDR1 DFQATT and CDR2 SNEGSKA (reference sequence). The CDR3 is made up of 13 amino acids. The CDR3 protein is CSAATGVDQPQHF. The DNA for the CDR3 is TGCAGTGCTGCCACCGGGGTCGATCAGCCCCAGCATTTT.

This clonotype was detected many times. J is TRBJ2-5 and V is TRBV24-1, with TRBD2 matching over 9 bases. Trimming cost V 6 bases and J 9 bases; bases outside gene matches: 13. The germline gives CDR1 KGHDR, CDR2 SFDVKD. The CDR3 is made up of 15 amino acids. The CDR3 here is CATSRRAGGESPQYF. The CDR3 bases are TGTGCCACCAGTCGCCGGGCGGGAGGGGAGAGTCCCCAGTACTTC.

This clonotype was seen a handful of times. The chain employs TRBV30 and TRBJ2-7, with TRBD1 matching over 12 bases. CDR3 length equals 14 residues. The V and J ends lost 5 bases and 3 bases, in that order; junction bases with no gene match: 5. Germline V gene sequence: CDR1 GTSNPN, CDR2 SVGIG (reference sequence). CDR3 sequence: CAWAGTGGSYEQYF. The CDR3 coding sequence is TGTGCCTGGGCCGGGACAGGGGGCAGCTACGAGCAGTACTTC.

This chain's CDR3 is CASSQAGGSNYGYTF. CDR3 DNA sequence: TGTGCCAGCAGCCAGGCAGGGGGCTCTAACTATGGCTACACCTTC. The rearrangement links TRBV4-2 to TRBJ1-2; 8 bases agree with TRBD1. Germline trimming cut 3 bases from V and 0 bases from J; bases unmatched to any gene: 3. CDR1 and CDR2 (germline): LGHNA, YNFKEQ. The CDR3 consists of 15 residues.

This clonotype was found many times. At one end, the junction sequence differs from germline, possibly due to a read error. The chain carries TRBV5-1 and TRBJ2-5, with 7 bases that match TRBD2. Germline CDR1 reads SGHRS; CDR2 reads YFSETQ. The CDR3 consists of 14 residues. The CDR3 here is CASSSPGGQETQYF. The CDR3 coding sequence is TGTGCCAGCAGTTCGCCGGGAGGCCAAGAGACCCAGTACTTC.

The chain carries TRBV29-1 and TRBJ2-2; TRBD1 is a possible D gene (6 bases). Trimming removed 7 bases from V and 1 base from J, with 7 bases in between. CDR1 is SQVTM, CDR2 ANQGSEA, per germline. The CDR3 is 12 amino acids. The CDR3 DNA reads TGCAGCGGGGGACAGAACACCGGGGAGCTGTTTTTT. It codes for CSGGQNTGELFF.

This clonotype was counted many times. The genes are TRBV20-1 and TRBJ2-1; the D is unclear. V shed 1 base and J shed 3 bases, with 7 bases lying between them. CDR3 length: 13 residues. Germline V CDR1 and CDR2: DFQATT, SNEGSKA (reference sequence). The CDR3 DNA reads as TGCAGTGCTAGAGGTCCATACTACAATGAGCAGTTCTTC. Its translation is CSARGPYYNEQFF.

The chain has TRBV6-1 and TRBJ2-7, with 8 bases that match TRBD2. CDR3 length: 12 amino acids. V gave up 10 bases and J gave up 5 bases; unmatched junction bases: 7. The germline gives CDR1 MNHNS, CDR2 SASEGT. The CDR3 reads CATLGGGDEQYF. CDR3 nucleotide sequence: TGTGCCACCCTCGGGGGGGGCGACGAGCAGTACTTC.

This clonotype was detected ten times or more. V is TRBV18 and J is TRBJ2-3; tentatively, D is TRBD2 (6 bases). Trimming removed 4 bases at V and 2 bases at J, with 7 bases between. Germline V lookup: CDR1 KGHSH, CDR2 LQKENI. The CDR3 sequence is 13 residues long. CDR3 region: CASSRGDTDTQYF. The CDR3 DNA follows: TGTGCCAGCTCACGCGGGGACACAGATACGCAGTATTTT.

At least ten counts were recorded for this clonotype. The chain joins TRBV3-1 to TRBJ2-7; D may be TRBD1 (5 bases). There are 15 residues in the CDR3. Looked up from germline, CDR1 is LGHDT and CDR2 is YNNKEL (reference sequence). V was shortened by 3 bases and J by 2 bases, with 14 bases between the two germline ends. In DNA form, the CDR3 reads TGTGCCAGCAGCCACATCGTAAAGGGGCCCTACGAGCAGTACTTC. Its translation is CASSHIVKGPYEQYF.